This T cell receptor (beta chain) was obtained from a study of shared clonotypes between healthy human individuals. Study outcomes and limitations: The naive CD4 repertoires of a few donors were compared, and around 4.7% of clonotypes were shared. Donors were few, which limited the genetic and exposure-history diversity represented. Naive subsets typically showed greater estimated richness than memory subsets.

Data came from immunoSEQ multiplex PCR; TCRdb stores just in-frame clones and leaves some out. In the table there are 1.5 million to 1.9 million clones, 95% to 99% of which are singletons. CD4+ cell separation produced CD45RA+ naive and CD45RA-negative memory subsets. Worth noting for this clone: The antigen remains undetermined.

Deletions cut 1 base from V and 1 base from J, with 5 bases between. Germline CDR1 reads SGDLS; CDR2 reads YYNGEE. The CDR3 loop spans 13 amino acids. The source is a man aged 25 to 45 in good health. What was sequenced was naive CD4+ T cells sorted from blood. Subset denoted: CD45RA+ positively selected. V gene TRBV9 combines with J gene TRBJ1-1; D is unclear. The CDR3 DNA sequence: TGTGCCAGCAGCGTAAGGGAGAACACTGAAGCTTTCTTT. Its translation is CASSVRENTEAFF.